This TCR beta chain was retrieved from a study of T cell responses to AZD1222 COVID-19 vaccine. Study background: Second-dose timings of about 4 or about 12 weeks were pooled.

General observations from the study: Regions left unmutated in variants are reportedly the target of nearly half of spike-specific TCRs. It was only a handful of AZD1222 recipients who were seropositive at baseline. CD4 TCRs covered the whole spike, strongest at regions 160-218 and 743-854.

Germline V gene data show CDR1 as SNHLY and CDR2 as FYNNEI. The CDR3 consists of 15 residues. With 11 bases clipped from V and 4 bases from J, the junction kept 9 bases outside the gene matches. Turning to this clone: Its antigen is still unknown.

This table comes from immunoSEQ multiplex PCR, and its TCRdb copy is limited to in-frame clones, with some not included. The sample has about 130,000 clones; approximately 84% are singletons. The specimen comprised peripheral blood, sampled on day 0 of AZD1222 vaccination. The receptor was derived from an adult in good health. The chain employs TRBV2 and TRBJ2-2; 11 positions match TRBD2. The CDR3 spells CAGIAGGRSTGELFF. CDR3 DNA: TGTGCCGGGATAGCGGGGGGGCGGAGCACCGGGGAGCTGTTTTTT.